This T cell receptor beta chain was recovered during a study of immune evolution from preneoplasia to lung adenocarcinoma. Data came from immunoSEQ multiplex PCR; TCRdb stores just in-frame clones and leaves some out. The sample includes several thousand clones, about three quarters of them seen just once. In germline, CDR1 is LGHNA, CDR2 YSLEER. CDR3 length: 20 amino acids. Between the trimmed V and J ends, which lost 0 bases and 0 bases, there was a span of 18 bases. The rearrangement uses TRBV4-3 and TRBJ2-6; tentatively, D is TRBD1 (6 bases). The receptor's source is a person aged 55-80 years with lung adenocarcinoma. Sequenced: FFPE minimally invasive lung adenocarcinoma tissue. CDR3 DNA: TGCGCCAGCAGCCAAGATCTAGTAACAGGGTTAAGCTCTGGGGCCAACGTCCTGACTTTC. It codes for CASSQDLVTGLSSGANVLTF.